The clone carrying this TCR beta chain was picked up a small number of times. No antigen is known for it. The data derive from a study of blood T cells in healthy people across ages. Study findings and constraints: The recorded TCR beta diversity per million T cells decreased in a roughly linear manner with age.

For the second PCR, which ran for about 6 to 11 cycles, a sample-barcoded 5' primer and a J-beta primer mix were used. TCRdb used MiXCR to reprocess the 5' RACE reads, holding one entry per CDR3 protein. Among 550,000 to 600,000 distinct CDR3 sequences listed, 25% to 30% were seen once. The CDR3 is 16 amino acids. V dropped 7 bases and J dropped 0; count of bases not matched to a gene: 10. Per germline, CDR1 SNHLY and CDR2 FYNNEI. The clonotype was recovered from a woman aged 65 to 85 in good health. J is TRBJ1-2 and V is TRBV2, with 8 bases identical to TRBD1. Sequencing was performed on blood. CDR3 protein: CASTLDRVVANYGYTF. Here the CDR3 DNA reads TGTGCCAGCACCCTGGACAGGGTAGTAGCTAACTATGGCTACACCTTC. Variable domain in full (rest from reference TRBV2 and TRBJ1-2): EPEVTQTPSHQVTQMGQEVILRCVPISNHLYFYWYRQILGQKVEFLVSFYNNEISEKSEIFDDQFSVERPDGSNFTLKIRSTKLEDSAMYFCASTLDRVVANYGYTFGSGTRLTVV.